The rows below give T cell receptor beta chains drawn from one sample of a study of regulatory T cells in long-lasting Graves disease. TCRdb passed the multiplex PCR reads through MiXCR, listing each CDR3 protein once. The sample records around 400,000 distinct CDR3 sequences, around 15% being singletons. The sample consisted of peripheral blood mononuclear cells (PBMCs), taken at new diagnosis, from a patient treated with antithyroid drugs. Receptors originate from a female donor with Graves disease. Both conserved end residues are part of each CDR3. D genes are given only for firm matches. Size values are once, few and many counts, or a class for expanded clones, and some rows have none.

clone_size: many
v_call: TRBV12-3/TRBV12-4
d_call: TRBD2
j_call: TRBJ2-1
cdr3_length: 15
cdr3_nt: TGTGCCACCCGACCAAATATAGCGGGAAACAATGAGCAGTTCTTC
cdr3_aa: CATRPNIAGNNEQFF

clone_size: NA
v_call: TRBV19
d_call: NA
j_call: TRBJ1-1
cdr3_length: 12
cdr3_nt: TGTGCCAGTAAGGGATGGGACACTGAAGCTTTCTTT
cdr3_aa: CASKGWDTEAFF

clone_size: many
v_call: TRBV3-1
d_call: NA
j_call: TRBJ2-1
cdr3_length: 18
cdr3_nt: TGTGCCAGCAGCCAAGTCCCCCCGGGGTTGCATTCCCACAATGAGCAGTTCTTC
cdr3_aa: CASSQVPPGLHSHNEQFF

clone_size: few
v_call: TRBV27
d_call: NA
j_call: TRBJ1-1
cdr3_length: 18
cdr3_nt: TGTGCCAGCAGTTCCCTCCGCTCGGGGGGGACTCGGAACACTGAAGCTTTCTTT
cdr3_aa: CASSSLRSGGTRNTEAFF

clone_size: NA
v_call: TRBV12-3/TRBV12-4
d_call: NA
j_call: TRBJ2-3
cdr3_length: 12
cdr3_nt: TGTGCCAGCGGGACAAATACAGATACGCAGTATTTT
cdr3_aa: CASGTNTDTQYF

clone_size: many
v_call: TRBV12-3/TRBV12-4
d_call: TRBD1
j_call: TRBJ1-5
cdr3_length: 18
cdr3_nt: TGTGCCAGCAGTTCCAACCCGGTGGACAGGGTTAGCAATCAGCCCCAGCATTTT
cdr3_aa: CASSSNPVDRVSNQPQHF

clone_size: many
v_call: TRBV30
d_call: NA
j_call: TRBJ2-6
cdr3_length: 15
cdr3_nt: TGTGCCTGGAGTACTGGGGACTCTGGGGCCAACGTCCTGACTTTC
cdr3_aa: CAWSTGDSGANVLTF

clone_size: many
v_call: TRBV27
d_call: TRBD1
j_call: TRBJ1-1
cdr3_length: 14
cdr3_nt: TGTGCCAGCAGTTTGTTACAGGGGGGTACTGAAGCTTTCTTT
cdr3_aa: CASSLLQGGTEAFF

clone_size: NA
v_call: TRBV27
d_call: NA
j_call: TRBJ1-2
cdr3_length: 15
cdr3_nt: TGTGCCAGCAGTTTATCGGGGGGGTCTAACTATGGCTACACCTTC
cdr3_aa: CASSLSGGSNYGYTF

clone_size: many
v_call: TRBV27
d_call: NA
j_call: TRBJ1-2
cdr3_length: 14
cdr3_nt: TGTGCCAGCAGTAAGGGACGAGGAAACTATGGCTACACCTTC
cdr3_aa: CASSKGRGNYGYTF

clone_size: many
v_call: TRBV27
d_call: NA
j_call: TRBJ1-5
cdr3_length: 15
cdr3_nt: TGTGCCAGCAGTTTGGTCGGGCATGGCAATCAGCCCCAGCATTTT
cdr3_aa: CASSLVGHGNQPQHF

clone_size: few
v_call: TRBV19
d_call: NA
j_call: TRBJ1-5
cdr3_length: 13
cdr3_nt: TGTGCCAGTAGGGGGACACGAGGTCAGCCCCAGCATTTT
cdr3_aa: CASRGTRGQPQHF

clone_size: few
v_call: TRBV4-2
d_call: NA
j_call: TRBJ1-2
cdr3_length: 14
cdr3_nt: TGTGCCAGCAGCCTCTCGGGGAGGGCGGATGGCTACACCTTC
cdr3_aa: CASSLSGRADGYTF

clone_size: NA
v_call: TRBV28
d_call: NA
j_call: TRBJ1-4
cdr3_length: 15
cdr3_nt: TGTGCCGACAGTTTTCCGGGACAAGGAAATGAAAAACTGTTTTTT
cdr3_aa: CADSFPGQGNEKLFF

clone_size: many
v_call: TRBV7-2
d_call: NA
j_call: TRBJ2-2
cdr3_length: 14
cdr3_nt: TGTGCCAGCAGCGCCGGATTGCAACCCGGGGAGCTGTTTTTT
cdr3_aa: CASSAGLQPGELFF

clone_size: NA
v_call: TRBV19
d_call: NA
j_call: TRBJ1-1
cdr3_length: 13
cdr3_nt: TGTGCCAGTTTAGCGCCGGCGAACACTGAAGCTTTCTTT
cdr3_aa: CASLAPANTEAFF

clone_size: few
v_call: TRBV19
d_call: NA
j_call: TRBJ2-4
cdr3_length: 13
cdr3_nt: TGTGCCAGTAGTATTGGGGGCCAAAACATTCAGTACTTC
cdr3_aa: CASSIGGQNIQYF

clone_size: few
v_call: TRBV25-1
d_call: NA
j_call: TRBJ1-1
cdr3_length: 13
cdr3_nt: TGTGCCAGCAGTGAATATGGGGCCAGGGAAGCTTTCTTT
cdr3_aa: CASSEYGAREAFF

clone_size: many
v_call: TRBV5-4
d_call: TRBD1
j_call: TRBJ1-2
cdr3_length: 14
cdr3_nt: TGTGCCAGCAGCACCAAGCAGGGGGCGCTTGGCTACACCTTC
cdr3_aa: CASSTKQGALGYTF

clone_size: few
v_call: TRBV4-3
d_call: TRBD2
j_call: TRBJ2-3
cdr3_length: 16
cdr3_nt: TGCGCCAGCAGCCAAGATCCAGCGGGGGGCACAGATACGCAGTATTTT
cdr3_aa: CASSQDPAGGTDTQYF